This T cell receptor (beta chain) was obtained from a study of CD8 T cells in ankylosing spondylitis. The CDR3 loop spans 14 amino acids. Trimming left V 1 base short and J 6 bases short, with 12 bases between. CDR1 is DFQATT and CDR2 is SNEGSKA in the germline V gene (reference sequence). Study-level findings and limits: CD8+ disease-linked clones were present at relatively low frequencies in blood.

This clonotype was observed many times. Its matching antigen is unknown. Each CDR3 protein is one row after TCRdb ran MiXCR on the 5' RACE reads. This table holds approximately 180,000 distinct CDR3 sequences, approximately 18% found once. The source of this sequence is a male donor aged 5-30 years with ankylosing spondylitis or in good health (not recorded which). This chain connects TRBV20-1 to TRBJ2-2; D perhaps matches TRBD2 (5 bases). The sequencing sample was made of blood, either unsorted or a sorted T cell fraction (not recorded which). The CDR3 DNA is TGCAGTGCTAGAGTACGGGGTCGTTCCGGGGAGCTGTTTTTT. It codes for CSARVRGRSGELFF.